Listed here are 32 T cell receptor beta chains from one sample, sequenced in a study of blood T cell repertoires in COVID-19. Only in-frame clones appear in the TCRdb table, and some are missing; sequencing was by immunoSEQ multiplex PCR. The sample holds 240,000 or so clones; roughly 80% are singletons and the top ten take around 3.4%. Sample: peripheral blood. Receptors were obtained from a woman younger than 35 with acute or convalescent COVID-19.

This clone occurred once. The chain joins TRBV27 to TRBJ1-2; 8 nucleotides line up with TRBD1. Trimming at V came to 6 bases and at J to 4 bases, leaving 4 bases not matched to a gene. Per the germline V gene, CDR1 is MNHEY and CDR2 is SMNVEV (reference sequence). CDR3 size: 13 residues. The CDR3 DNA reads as TGTGCCAGCAGCCTAACAGGGGGCTATGGCTACACCTTC. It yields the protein CASSLTGGYGYTF.

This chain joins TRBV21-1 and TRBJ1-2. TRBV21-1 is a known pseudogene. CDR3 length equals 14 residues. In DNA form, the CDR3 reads TGTGCCAGCAGCAAAGAATTTTCGGGGGGTGGCTACACCTTC. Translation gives CASSKEFSGGGYTF.

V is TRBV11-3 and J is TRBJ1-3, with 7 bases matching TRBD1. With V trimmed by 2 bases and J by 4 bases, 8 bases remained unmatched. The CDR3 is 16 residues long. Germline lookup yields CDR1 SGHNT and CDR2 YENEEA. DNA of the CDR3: TGTGCCAGCAGCTTAAGCCACGGGACAGCCGGAAACACCATATATTTT. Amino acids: CASSLSHGTAGNTIYF.

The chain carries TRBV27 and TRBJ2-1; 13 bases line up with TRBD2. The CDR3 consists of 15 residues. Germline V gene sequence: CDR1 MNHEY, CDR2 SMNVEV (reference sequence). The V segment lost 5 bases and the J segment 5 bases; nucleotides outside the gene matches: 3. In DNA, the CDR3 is TGTGCCAGCAGTCCCGGGACTAGCGGGAACAATGAGCAGTTCTTC. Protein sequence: CASSPGTSGNNEQFF.

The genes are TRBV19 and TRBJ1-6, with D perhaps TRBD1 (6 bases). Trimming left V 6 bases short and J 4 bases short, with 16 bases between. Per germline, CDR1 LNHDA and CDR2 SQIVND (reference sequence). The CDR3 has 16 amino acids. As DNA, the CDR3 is TGTGCCAGTAGCCCGGACAGTCGACCTTATAATTCACCCCTCCACTTT. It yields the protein CASSPDSRPYNSPLHF.

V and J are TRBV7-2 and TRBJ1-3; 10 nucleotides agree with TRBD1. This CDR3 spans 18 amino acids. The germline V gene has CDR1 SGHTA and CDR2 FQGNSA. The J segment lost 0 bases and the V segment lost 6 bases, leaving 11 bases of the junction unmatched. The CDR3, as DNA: TGTGCCAGCAGGGGGACAGGGGCTACTACATCCTCTGGAAACACCATATATTTT. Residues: CASRGTGATTSSGNTIYF.

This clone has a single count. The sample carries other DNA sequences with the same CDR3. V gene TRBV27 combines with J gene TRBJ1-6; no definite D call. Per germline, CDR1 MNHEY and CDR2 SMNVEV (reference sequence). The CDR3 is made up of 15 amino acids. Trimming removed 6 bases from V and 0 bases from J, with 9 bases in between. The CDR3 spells CASSHGSSYNSPLHF. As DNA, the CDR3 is TGTGCCAGCAGCCACGGTAGCTCCTATAATTCACCCCTCCACTTT.

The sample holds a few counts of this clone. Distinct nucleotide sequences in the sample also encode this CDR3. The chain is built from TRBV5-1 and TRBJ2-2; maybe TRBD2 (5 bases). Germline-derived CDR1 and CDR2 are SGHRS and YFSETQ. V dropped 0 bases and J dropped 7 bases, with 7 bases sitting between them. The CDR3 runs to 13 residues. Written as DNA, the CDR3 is TGCGCCAGCAGCTTGGAGGGAGTCGGGGAGCTGTTTTTT. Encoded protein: CASSLEGVGELFF.

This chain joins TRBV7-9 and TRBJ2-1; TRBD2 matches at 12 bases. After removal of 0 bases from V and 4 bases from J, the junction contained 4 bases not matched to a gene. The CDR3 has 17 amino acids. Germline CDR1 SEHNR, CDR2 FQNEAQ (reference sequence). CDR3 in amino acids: CASSLAWTSGIYNEQFF. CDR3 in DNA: TGTGCCAGCAGCTTAGCGTGGACTAGCGGGATTTACAATGAGCAGTTCTTC.

CDR3 protein: CASSYVGGGYEQYF. CDR3 in DNA: TGTGCCAGCAGTTACGTCGGGGGAGGATACGAGCAGTACTTC. V usage is TRBV6-2 or TRBV6-3 and J usage is TRBJ2-7; tentative D call: TRBD2 (6 bases). Trimming cost V 2 bases and J 4 bases, with 12 bases left between them. The germline V gene encodes CDR1 MNHEY and CDR2 SVGEGT. This CDR3 spans 14 amino acids.

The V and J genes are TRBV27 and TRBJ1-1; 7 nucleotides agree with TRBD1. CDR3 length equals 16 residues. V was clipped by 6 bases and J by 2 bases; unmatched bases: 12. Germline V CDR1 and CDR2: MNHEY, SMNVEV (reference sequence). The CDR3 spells CASRGSRDRQNTEAFF. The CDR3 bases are TGTGCCAGCAGAGGTTCCCGGGACAGACAAAACACTGAAGCTTTCTTT.

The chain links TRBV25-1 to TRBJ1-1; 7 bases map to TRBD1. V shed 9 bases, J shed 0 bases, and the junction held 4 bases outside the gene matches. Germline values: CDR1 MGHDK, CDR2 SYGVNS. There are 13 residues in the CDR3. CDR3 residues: CASEGQMNTEAFF. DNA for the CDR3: TGTGCCAGTGAGGGACAGATGAACACTGAAGCTTTCTTT.

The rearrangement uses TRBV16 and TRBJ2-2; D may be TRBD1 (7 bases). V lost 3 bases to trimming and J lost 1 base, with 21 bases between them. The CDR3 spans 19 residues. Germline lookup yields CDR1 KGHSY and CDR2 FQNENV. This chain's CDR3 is CASSHRRGALRVNTGELFF. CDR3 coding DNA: TGTGCCAGCAGCCATCGCAGGGGGGCTTTGAGGGTGAACACCGGGGAGCTGTTTTTT.

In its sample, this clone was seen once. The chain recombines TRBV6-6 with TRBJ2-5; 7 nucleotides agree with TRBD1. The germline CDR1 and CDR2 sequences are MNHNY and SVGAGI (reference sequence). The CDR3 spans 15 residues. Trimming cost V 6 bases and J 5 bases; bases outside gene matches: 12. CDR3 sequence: CASRPPGQPDETQYF. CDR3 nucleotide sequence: TGTGCCAGCAGACCTCCGGGACAGCCGGATGAGACCCAGTACTTC.

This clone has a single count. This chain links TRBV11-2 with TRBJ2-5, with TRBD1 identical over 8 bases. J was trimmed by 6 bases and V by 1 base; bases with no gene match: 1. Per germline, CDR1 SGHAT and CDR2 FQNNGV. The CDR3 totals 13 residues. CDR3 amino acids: CASSLGDRKTQYF. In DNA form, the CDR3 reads TGTGCCAGCAGCTTAGGGGACAGGAAGACCCAGTACTTC.

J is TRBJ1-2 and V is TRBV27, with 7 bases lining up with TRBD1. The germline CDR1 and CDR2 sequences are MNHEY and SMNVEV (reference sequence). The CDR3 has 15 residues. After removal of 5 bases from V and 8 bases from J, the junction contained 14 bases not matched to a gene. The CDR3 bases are TGTGCCAGCAGTCCGCGCCGGGACAGCCCGGGGGGCTACACCTTC. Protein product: CASSPRRDSPGGYTF.

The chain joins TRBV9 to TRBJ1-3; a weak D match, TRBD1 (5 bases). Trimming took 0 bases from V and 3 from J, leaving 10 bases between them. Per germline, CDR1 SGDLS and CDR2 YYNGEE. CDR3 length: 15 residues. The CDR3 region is CASSVGGTYGNTIYF. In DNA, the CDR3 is TGTGCCAGCAGCGTAGGGGGGACTTATGGAAACACCATATATTTT.

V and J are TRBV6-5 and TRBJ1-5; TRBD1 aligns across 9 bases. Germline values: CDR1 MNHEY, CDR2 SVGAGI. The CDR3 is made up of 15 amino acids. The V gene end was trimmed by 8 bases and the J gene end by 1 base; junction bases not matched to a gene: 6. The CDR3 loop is CASGDREPSNQPQHF. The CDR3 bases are TGTGCCAGCGGGGACAGGGAACCCAGCAATCAGCCCCAGCATTTT.

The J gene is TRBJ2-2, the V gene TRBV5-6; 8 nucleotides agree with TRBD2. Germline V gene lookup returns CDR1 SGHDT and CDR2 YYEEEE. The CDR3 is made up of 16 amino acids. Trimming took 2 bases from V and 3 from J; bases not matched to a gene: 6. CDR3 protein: CASSFGGRTDTGELFF. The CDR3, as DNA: TGTGCCAGCAGCTTCGGCGGGAGGACCGACACCGGGGAGCTGTTTTTT.

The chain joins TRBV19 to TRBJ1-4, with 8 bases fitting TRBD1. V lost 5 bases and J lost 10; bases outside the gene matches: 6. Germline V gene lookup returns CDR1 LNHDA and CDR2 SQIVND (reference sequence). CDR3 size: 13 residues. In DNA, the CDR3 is TGTGCCAGTAGTGCGGACAGGGCCGGAAAACTGTTTTTT. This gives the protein CASSADRAGKLFF.

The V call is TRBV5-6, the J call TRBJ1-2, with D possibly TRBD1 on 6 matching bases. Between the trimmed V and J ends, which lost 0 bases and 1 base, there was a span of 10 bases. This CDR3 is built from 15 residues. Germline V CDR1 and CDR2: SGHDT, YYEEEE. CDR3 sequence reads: CASSLGPGDNYGYTF. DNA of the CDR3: TGTGCCAGCAGCTTGGGTCCAGGGGATAACTATGGCTACACCTTC.

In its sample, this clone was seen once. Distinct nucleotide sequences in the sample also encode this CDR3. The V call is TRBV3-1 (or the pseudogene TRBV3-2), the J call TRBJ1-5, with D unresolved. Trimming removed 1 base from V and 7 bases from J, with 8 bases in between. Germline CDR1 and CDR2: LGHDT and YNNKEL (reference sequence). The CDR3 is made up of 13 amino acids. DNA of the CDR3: TGTGCCAGCAGCCAAGGAAGGGAGCAGCCCCAGCATTTT. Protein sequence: CASSQGREQPQHF.

CDR3 bases: TGTGCCAGCAGTTTGCAGGGAACCGGGGAGCTGTTTTTT. Amino acid sequence: CASSLQGTGELFF. The rearrangement joins TRBV7-9 to TRBJ2-2, with D perhaps TRBD1 (5 bases). Trimming stripped 6 bases from V and 5 bases from J, with 10 bases between. Germline CDR1 reads SEHNR; CDR2 reads FQNEAQ (reference sequence). The CDR3 contains 13 residues.

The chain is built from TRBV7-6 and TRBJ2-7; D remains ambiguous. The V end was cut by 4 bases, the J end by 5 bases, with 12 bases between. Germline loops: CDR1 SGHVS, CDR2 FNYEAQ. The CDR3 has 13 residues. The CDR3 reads CASSSGLDDEQYF. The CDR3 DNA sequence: TGTGCCAGCAGCTCCGGTCTAGACGACGAGCAGTACTTC.

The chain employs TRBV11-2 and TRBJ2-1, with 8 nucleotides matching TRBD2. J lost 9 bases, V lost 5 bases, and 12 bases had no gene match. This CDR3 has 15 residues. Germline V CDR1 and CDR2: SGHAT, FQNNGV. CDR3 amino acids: CASSPTSGPRGEQFF. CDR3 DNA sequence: TGTGCCAGCAGCCCTACTAGCGGTCCCAGGGGTGAGCAGTTCTTC.

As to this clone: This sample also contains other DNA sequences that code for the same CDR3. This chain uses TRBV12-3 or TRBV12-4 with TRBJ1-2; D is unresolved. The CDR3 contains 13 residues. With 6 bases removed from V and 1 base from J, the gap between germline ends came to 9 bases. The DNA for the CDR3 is TGTGCCAGCAGCCCCACGGGTAACTATGGCTACACCTTC. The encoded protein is CASSPTGNYGYTF.

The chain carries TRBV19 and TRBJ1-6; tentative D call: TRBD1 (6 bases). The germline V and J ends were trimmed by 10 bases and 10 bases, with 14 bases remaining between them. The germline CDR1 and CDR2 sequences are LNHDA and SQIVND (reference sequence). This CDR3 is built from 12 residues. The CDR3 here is CATSNRESPLHF. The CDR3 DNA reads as TGTGCCACCTCAAACAGGGAATCACCCCTCCACTTT.

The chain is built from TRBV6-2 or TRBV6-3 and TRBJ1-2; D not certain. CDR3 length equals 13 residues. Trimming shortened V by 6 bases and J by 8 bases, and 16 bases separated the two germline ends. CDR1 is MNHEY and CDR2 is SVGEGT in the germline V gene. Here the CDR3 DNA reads TGTGCCAGCAGCAACGGAGGGCACCAGGGCTACACCTTC. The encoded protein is CASSNGGHQGYTF.

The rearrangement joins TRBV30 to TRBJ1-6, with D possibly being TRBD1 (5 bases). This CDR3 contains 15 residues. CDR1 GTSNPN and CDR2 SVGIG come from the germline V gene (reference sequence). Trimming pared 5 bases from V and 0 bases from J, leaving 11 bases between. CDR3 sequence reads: CAWQGVPSYNSPLHF. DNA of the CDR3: TGTGCCTGGCAAGGGGTTCCCTCCTATAATTCACCCCTCCACTTT.

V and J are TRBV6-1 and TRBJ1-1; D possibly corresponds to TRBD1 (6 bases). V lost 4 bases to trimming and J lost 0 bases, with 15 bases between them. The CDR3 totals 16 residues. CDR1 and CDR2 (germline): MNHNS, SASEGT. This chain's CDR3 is CASSGALGALNTEAFF. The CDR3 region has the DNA TGTGCCAGCAGTGGCGCCTTGGGGGCACTGAACACTGAAGCTTTCTTT.

The CDR3 spells CASRQQGTLSGNTIYF. The CDR3 bases are TGTGCCAGTAGACAACAGGGGACCCTCTCTGGAAACACCATATATTTT. V usage is TRBV19 and J usage is TRBJ1-3; 7 positions agree with TRBD1. CDR1 is LNHDA and CDR2 is SQIVND in the germline V gene (reference sequence). The CDR3 has 16 amino acids. V shed 6 bases, J shed 0 bases, and the junction held 8 bases outside the gene matches.

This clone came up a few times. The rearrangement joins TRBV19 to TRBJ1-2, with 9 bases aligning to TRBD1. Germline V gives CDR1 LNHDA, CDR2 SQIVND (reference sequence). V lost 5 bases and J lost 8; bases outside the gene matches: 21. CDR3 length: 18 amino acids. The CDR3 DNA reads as TGTGCCAGTAGTCACGAAACCGCACCGGGACAGGGTTCATTGGGCTACACCTTC. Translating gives CASSHETAPGQGSLGYTF.